This is a list of T cell receptor beta chains from one sample in a study of early T cells in non-severe SARS-CoV-2 infection. TCRdb ran MiXCR on the 5' RACE reads and lists one entry per CDR3 protein. Here the sample spans about 57,000 distinct CDR3 sequences, 13% being singletons. The sequenced material came from whole blood. Receptor source: an adult who was a healthcare worker with PCR-confirmed SARS-CoV-2 infection or an uninfected control (not recorded which). CDR3s include the opening cysteine and the closing phenylalanine or tryptophan. A D gene is named only where the DNA matches it firmly. The size entry is marked missing in some rows and otherwise reads once, few, many or a size class.

d_call j_call v_call clone_size cdr3_aa cdr3_nt
- TRBJ1-5 TRBV10-3 - CAISEDGDQPQHF TGTGCCATCAGTGAGGACGGGGATCAGCCCCAGCATTTT
TRBD2 TRBJ2-1 TRBV7-9 many CASSLVASGDEQFF TGTGCCAGCAGCTTGGTGGCTAGCGGGGATGAGCAGTTCTTC
- TRBJ2-2 TRBV9 - CASSVSGQLNTGELFF TGTGCCAGCAGCGTATCGGGACAACTGAACACCGGGGAGCTGTTTTTT
- TRBJ1-2 TRBV4-1 few CASSQVALFSGGYTF TGCGCCAGCAGCCAAGTCGCACTATTTAGTGGGGGCTACACCTTC
- TRBJ2-7 TRBV7-9 few CASSLQDEQYF TGTGCCAGCAGCCTCCAGGACGAGCAGTACTTC
TRBD1 TRBJ2-7 TRBV6-5 many CASSRSDRGYEQYF TGTGCCAGCAGTCGATCGGACAGGGGGTACGAGCAGTACTTC
- TRBJ1-1 TRBV5-6 - CASSLRGGNGEAFF TGTGCCAGCAGCTTAAGGGGAGGTAATGGAGAAGCTTTCTTT
TRBD2 TRBJ2-1 TRBV6-5 many CASHSRGGESSYNEQFF TGTGCCAGCCACAGTCGCGGGGGAGAAAGCTCCTACAATGAGCAGTTCTTC
- TRBJ1-2 TRBV5-1 many CASSLDRSNYGYTF TGCGCCAGCAGCTTGGACAGATCTAACTATGGCTACACCTTC
TRBD1 TRBJ2-7 TRBV30 few CASEVDRGAEQYF TGTGCCTCAGAGGTGGACAGGGGGGCCGAGCAGTACTTC
TRBD1 TRBJ2-4 TRBV12-3/TRBV12-4 many CASSSGTGKAKNIQYF TGTGCCAGTTCTTCCGGGACAGGGAAAGCCAAAAACATTCAGTACTTC
- TRBJ2-2 TRBV5-4 many CASSSPRVGVGELFF TGTGCCAGCAGCTCTCCCCGAGTGGGGGTCGGGGAGCTGTTTTTT
- TRBJ2-6 TRBV6-5 many CASSAQGSGANVLTF TGTGCCAGCAGTGCTCAGGGGTCTGGGGCCAACGTCCTGACTTTC
- TRBJ2-6 TRBV18 few CASSPPLGANVLTF TGTGCCAGCTCACCACCCCTCGGGGCCAACGTCCTGACTTTC
- TRBJ1-1 TRBV6-2/TRBV6-3 few CASSFTENTEAFF TGTGCCAGCAGCTTTACAGAGAACACTGAAGCTTTCTTT
- TRBJ2-4 TRBV7-2 many CALGDKAKNIQYF TGTGCCCTAGGGGACAAAGCCAAAAACATTCAGTACTTC
TRBD1 TRBJ1-1 TRBV6-5 - CASSSQGASEAFF TGTGCCAGCAGTAGCCAGGGGGCCTCTGAAGCTTTCTTT
- TRBJ1-5 TRBV27 many CASSLFLGGNQPQHF TGTGCCAGCAGTTTATTTTTGGGGGGCAATCAGCCCCAGCATTTT
- TRBJ2-7 TRBV7-2 many CASSQTSGPEAHEQYF TGTGCCAGCAGCCAGACGTCGGGCCCGGAGGCCCACGAGCAGTACTTC
TRBD1 TRBJ1-3 TRBV5-1 few CASSSGQGRDTIYF TGCGCCAGCAGCTCCGGACAGGGTAGGGACACCATATATTTT
TRBD1 TRBJ2-4 TRBV29-1 many CSAKRGGLDIQYF TGCAGCGCCAAGAGAGGGGGCTTGGACATTCAGTACTTC
- TRBJ2-3 TRBV10-2 many CASSLKGDTQYF TGCGCCAGCAGTCTAAAAGGGGATACGCAGTATTTT
- TRBJ2-3 TRBV18 few CASLLSGGTDTQYF TGTGCCAGCTTACTTAGCGGTGGCACAGATACGCAGTATTTT
TRBD1 TRBJ1-1 TRBV10-3 many CAISAAGGDTEAFF TGTGCCATCAGTGCTGCAGGGGGGGACACTGAAGCTTTCTTT
- TRBJ2-5 TRBV27 medium-sized CASSLGFWQETQYF TGTGCCAGCAGTTTAGGGTTTTGGCAAGAGACCCAGTACTTC
- TRBJ2-3 TRBV12-5 - CASAQELDTQYF TGTGCTAGTGCCCAGGAACTAGATACGCAGTATTTT
- TRBJ2-3 TRBV2 few CANAITDTQYF TGTGCCAACGCAATCACAGATACGCAGTATTTT
- TRBJ2-7 TRBV7-8 few CASSFSSYEQYF TGTGCCAGCAGCTTCAGCTCCTACGAGCAGTACTTC
- TRBJ1-1 TRBV9 - CASSATEMNTEAFF TGTGCCAGCAGCGCGACGGAAATGAACACTGAAGCTTTCTTT
TRBD1 TRBJ2-5 TRBV19 - CASSMMGQGQETQYF TGTGCCAGTAGTATGATGGGACAGGGACAAGAGACCCAGTACTTC
- TRBJ1-3 TRBV21-1 - CASSPRPGDGNTIYF TGTGCCAGCAGCCCAAGGCCCGGAGATGGAAACACCATATATTTT
- TRBJ1-1 TRBV6-2/TRBV6-3 - CASTPGGASTEAFF TGTGCCAGCACCCCCGGGGGGGCAAGCACTGAAGCTTTCTTT
- TRBJ2-1 TRBV7-9 many CASSLGIQKQFF TGTGCCAGCAGCTTAGGGATTCAGAAGCAGTTCTTC
TRBD1 TRBJ1-5 TRBV6-1 many CASIATGGNQPQHF TGTGCCAGCATTGCGACAGGGGGCAATCAGCCCCAGCATTTT
- TRBJ2-7 TRBV7-8 few CASSLVQGLNEQYF TGTGCCAGCAGCTTGGTCCAGGGTCTCAACGAGCAGTACTTC
- TRBJ1-1 TRBV6-2/TRBV6-3 many CASSYGENTEAFF TGTGCCAGCAGTTACGGAGAGAACACTGAAGCTTTCTTT
- TRBJ2-3 TRBV7-9 many CASSLTGDTQYF TGTGCCAGCAGCTTGACTGGAGATACGCAGTATTTT
- TRBJ1-1 TRBV6-5 many CASSYGSVTEAFF TGTGCCAGCAGTTACGGATCCGTCACTGAAGCTTTCTTT
- TRBJ2-3 TRBV5-1 - CASSQNGQSTDTQYF TGCGCCAGCAGTCAAAATGGACAGAGCACAGATACGCAGTATTTT
- TRBJ1-4 TRBV3-1 many CASSQAQKLFF TGTGCCAGCAGCCAGGCGCAAAAACTGTTTTTT
- TRBJ2-2 TRBV4-3 - CASSQRGPNTGELFF TGCGCCAGCAGCCAACGGGGACCGAACACCGGGGAGCTGTTTTTT
- TRBJ1-1 TRBV7-9 many CASSYSEGAGVTEAFF TGTGCCAGCAGTTATTCGGAGGGTGCAGGGGTCACTGAAGCTTTCTTT
TRBD1 TRBJ2-7 TRBV3-1 few CASSTTEGQGSYEQYF TGTGCCAGCAGCACTACTGAGGGACAGGGATCCTACGAGCAGTACTTC
- TRBJ2-7 TRBV20-1 many CSARLTTGSYEQYF TGCAGTGCTAGACTTACTACAGGGTCCTACGAGCAGTACTTC
- TRBJ2-3 TRBV7-9 few CASSLELSTDTQYF TGTGCCAGCAGCTTAGAACTATCCACAGATACGCAGTATTTT
- TRBJ1-1 TRBV4-1 - CASSQDTRETDTEAFF TGCGCCAGCAGCCAAGATACGCGGGAGACGGACACTGAAGCTTTCTTT
- TRBJ1-1 TRBV29-1 many CSVPGGGKAEAFF TGCAGCGTTCCCGGGGGAGGGAAAGCTGAAGCTTTCTTT
- TRBJ2-5 TRBV18 - CASSHPGRQETQYF TGTGCCAGCTCACACCCGGGCCGTCAAGAGACCCAGTACTTC
- TRBJ1-5 TRBV12-3/TRBV12-4 many CASSLLIQEPQHF TGTGCCAGCAGTTTGCTAATCCAGGAGCCCCAGCATTTT
- TRBJ2-2 TRBV29-1 few CSVESPRVRTGELFF TGCAGCGTTGAGTCCCCCAGGGTTAGAACCGGGGAGCTGTTTTTT